The 14 T cell receptor beta chains reported below all come from one sample, sequenced in a study of cytomegalovirus exposure and HLA in healthy donors (dated by TCRdb to 2015 to 2018). Libraries were built with the immunoSEQ multiplex PCR assay. A mixture of 60 forward primers for TCR Vbeta segments and 13 reverse primers for TCR Jbeta segments was used in the multiplex PCR. TCRdb limited this immuneACCESS table to in-frame rearrangements with V and J called. A share of clones is missing; checked studies link under half to unresolved V genes, and the rest is unexplained. This sample has fewer than 200,000 clones in its table, and around 69% of those were observed once. Under 3.5% of the sample goes to the ten largest clones. The sample comprised PBMCs. All receptors come from a woman between 25 and 40 years old in good health and CMV-seronegative.

Note on this clone: At one boundary the junction diverges from the germline segment, which might be a read error. The rearrangement links TRBV28 to TRBJ1-2; D is unresolved. The V gene's germline CDR1 is MDHEN and CDR2 SYDVKM. This CDR3 region has 12 residues. The CDR3 here is CASSLSEYGYPF. CDR3 sequence (DNA): TGTGCCAGCAGTTTATCGGAGTATGGCTACCCCTTC.

This clone was detected once. This sequence joins TRBV7-2 and TRBJ1-4; 8 bases line up with TRBD1. V dropped 4 bases and J dropped 8; count of bases not matched to a gene: 12. Germline V gene sequence: CDR1 SGHTA, CDR2 FQGNSA. The CDR3 length is 16 residues. The CDR3 protein is CASSYRPTGAKEKLFF. DNA for the CDR3: TGTGCCAGCAGCTACCGACCGACAGGGGCCAAGGAAAAACTGTTTTTT.

The gene calls are TRBV30 and TRBJ1-6; 7 bases agree with TRBD1. The length of the CDR3 is 17 residues. Looked up from germline, CDR1 is GTSNPN and CDR2 is SVGIG (reference sequence). V gave up 5 bases and J gave up 0 bases; unmatched junction bases: 10. CDR3 residues: CAWSKRRDSSYNSPLHF. The DNA for the CDR3 is TGTGCCTGGTCTAAAAGGAGGGACAGCTCCTATAATTCACCCCTCCACTTT. The complete variable domain, with remaining parts taken from reference TRBV30 and TRBJ1-6, reads SQTIHQWPATLVQPVGSPLSLECTVEGTSNPNLYWYRQAAGRGLQLLFYSVGIGQISSEVPQNLSASRPQDRQFILSSKKLLLSDSGFYLCAWSKRRDSSYNSPLHFGNGTRLTVT.

This clone occurred a few times. The chain combines TRBV27 with TRBJ2-1; TRBD1 is a possible D gene (6 bases). The CDR3 sequence is 15 residues long. Germline V gene lookup returns CDR1 MNHEY and CDR2 SMNVEV (reference sequence). V lost 5 bases to trimming and J lost 6 bases, with 17 bases between them. The chain's CDR3 is CASSRPGTSINEQFF. For the CDR3, the DNA is TGTGCCAGCAGTAGGCCCGGGACATCGATCAATGAGCAGTTCTTC.

The chain is built from TRBV7-9 and TRBJ2-2; the D gene is possibly TRBD2 (5 bases). The CDR3 has 15 amino acids. Trimming left V 7 bases short and J 2 bases short, with 14 bases between. From germline, CDR1 is SEHNR and CDR2 FQNEAQ (reference sequence). DNA of the CDR3: TGTGCCAGCACCCTCGGAGCGGTTAACACCGGGGAGCTGTTTTTT. As protein: CASTLGAVNTGELFF. The entire variable domain, with the rest obtained from reference TRBV7-9 and TRBJ2-2, is as follows: DTGVSQNPRHKITKRGQNVTFRCDPISEHNRLYWYRQTLGQGPEFLTYFQNEAQLEKSRLLSDRFSAERPKGSFSTLEIQRTEQGDSAMYLCASTLGAVNTGELFFGEGSRLTVL.

The rearrangement uses TRBV28 and TRBJ2-1, with 7 bases lining up with TRBD2. Germline loops: CDR1 MDHEN, CDR2 SYDVKM. This CDR3 comprises 17 residues. Trimming cost V 5 bases and J 4 bases; bases outside gene matches: 14. CDR3 amino acids: CASSTQWSGNHYNEQFF. In nucleotides, the CDR3 is TGTGCCAGCAGTACCCAATGGAGCGGGAACCATTACAATGAGCAGTTCTTC.

The chain carries TRBV28 and TRBJ1-6, with D possibly TRBD1 on 6 matching bases. CDR1 and CDR2 (germline): MDHEN, SYDVKM. CDR3 length: 14 amino acids. V lost 6 bases, J lost 9 bases, and 15 bases lay in between. Here the CDR3 reads CASSPPDRVSPLHF. The CDR3 nucleotides are TGTGCCAGCAGCCCTCCGGACAGAGTTTCACCCCTCCACTTT.

V usage is TRBV4-3 and J usage is TRBJ2-3; 9 positions match TRBD2. The V segment lost 3 bases and the J segment 6 bases; nucleotides outside the gene matches: 7. There are 15 residues in the CDR3. CDR1 LGHNA and CDR2 YSLEER come from the germline V gene. The CDR3 is CASSQIAGESDTQYF. The CDR3 region has the DNA TGCGCCAGCAGCCAGATAGCGGGGGAGTCGGATACGCAGTATTTT.

The chain links TRBV19 to TRBJ2-7; possible D gene TRBD2, 5 bases. CDR1 and CDR2 (germline): LNHDA, SQIVND (reference sequence). This CDR3 comprises 14 residues. With 3 bases removed from V and 2 bases from J, the gap between germline ends came to 11 bases. The CDR3 DNA reads as TGTGCCAGTAGTATTAAGCGGACCCCCTACGAGCAGTACTTC. It specifies CASSIKRTPYEQYF.

This chain uses TRBV7-8 with TRBJ2-5, with 9 nucleotides matching TRBD2. Near its end, the DNA agrees better with TRBJ2-7, so the J call may be wrong. This CDR3 spans 16 amino acids. Per germline, CDR1 SGHVS and CDR2 FQNEAQ. The CDR3 reads CASSPNPSGAIYEQYF. CDR3 coding DNA: TGTGCCAGCAGCCCTAACCCTAGCGGGGCCATCTACGAGCAGTACTTC.

This chain links TRBV6-6 with TRBJ1-1, with a tentative D call TRBD1 (5 bases). CDR3 length: 15 residues. Per the germline V gene, CDR1 is MNHNY and CDR2 is SVGAGI (reference sequence). Trimming stripped 2 bases from V and 6 bases from J, with 16 bases between. DNA of the CDR3: TGTGCCAGCAGTTACCGACCCAGGGAATCGGCTGAAGCTTTCTTT. This codes for CASSYRPRESAEAFF.

The chain joins TRBV16 to TRBJ2-1; 12 positions match TRBD2. V dropped 2 bases and J dropped 9; count of bases not matched to a gene: 5. Germline V CDR1 and CDR2: KGHSY, FQNENV. This CDR3 has 15 amino acids. This CDR3 is CASSQRLAGVGEQFF. The CDR3 nucleotides read TGTGCCAGCAGCCAAAGACTAGCGGGAGTGGGTGAGCAGTTCTTC.

This clone was found a few times. This CDR3 is CASSLFGGAPEAFF. In nucleotides, the CDR3 is TGTGCCAGCAGTTTATTTGGAGGGGCCCCTGAAGCTTTCTTT. The chain couples TRBV28 to TRBJ1-1; the D gene is possibly TRBD1 (5 bases). Trimming pared 1 base from V and 6 bases from J, leaving 12 bases between. This CDR3 comprises 14 residues. Germline V lookup: CDR1 MDHEN, CDR2 SYDVKM.

V gene TRBV28 combines with J gene TRBJ2-5, with a possible D match to TRBD1 (5 bases). The CDR3 has 13 amino acids. V was shortened by 8 bases and J by 3 bases, with 13 bases between the two germline ends. Germline V lookup: CDR1 MDHEN, CDR2 SYDVKM. CDR3 bases: TGTGCCAGCTTAAGGGGCTGGGAAGAGACCCAGTACTTC. Its translation: CASLRGWEETQYF.